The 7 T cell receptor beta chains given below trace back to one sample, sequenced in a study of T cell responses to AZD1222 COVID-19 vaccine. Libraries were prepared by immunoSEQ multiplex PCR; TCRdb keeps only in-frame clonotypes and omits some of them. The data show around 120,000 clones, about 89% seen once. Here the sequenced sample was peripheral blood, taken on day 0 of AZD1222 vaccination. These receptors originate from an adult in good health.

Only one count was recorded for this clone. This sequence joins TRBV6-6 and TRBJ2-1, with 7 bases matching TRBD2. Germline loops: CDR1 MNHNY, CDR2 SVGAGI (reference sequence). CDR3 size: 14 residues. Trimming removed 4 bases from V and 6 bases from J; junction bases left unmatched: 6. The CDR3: CASSSISGPNEQFF. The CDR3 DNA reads TGTGCCAGCAGTTCCATTAGCGGGCCCAATGAGCAGTTCTTC.

The CDR3 DNA reads TGTGCCAGCAGCCAAGATAACAGAGACTTTGATGGCTACACCTTC. It is translated as CASSQDNRDFDGYTF. This chain uses TRBV3-1 (or the pseudogene TRBV3-2) with TRBJ1-2, with D unclear. Trimming removed 0 bases at V and 6 bases at J, with 14 bases between. The CDR3 runs to 15 residues. CDR1 is LGHDT, CDR2 YNNKEL, per germline (reference sequence).

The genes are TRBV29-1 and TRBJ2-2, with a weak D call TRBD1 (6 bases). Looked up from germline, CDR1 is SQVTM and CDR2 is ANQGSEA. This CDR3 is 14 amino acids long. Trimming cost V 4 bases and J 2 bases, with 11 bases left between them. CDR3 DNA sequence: TGCAGCGTTGGTGGGGGCCTTAACACCGGGGAGCTGTTTTTT. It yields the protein CSVGGGLNTGELFF.

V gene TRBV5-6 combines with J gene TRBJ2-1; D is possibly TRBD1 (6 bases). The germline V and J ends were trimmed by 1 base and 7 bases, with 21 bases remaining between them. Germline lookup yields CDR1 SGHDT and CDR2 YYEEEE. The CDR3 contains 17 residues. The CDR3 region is CASSLPENLRQGNEQFF. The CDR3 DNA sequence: TGTGCCAGCAGCTTGCCCGAAAACTTACGTCAGGGGAATGAGCAGTTCTTC.

Written as DNA, the CDR3 is TGTGCCAGCAGCCCGGACAGGGCCTATGGCTACACCTTC. Amino acids: CASSPDRAYGYTF. The genes are TRBV3-1 (or the pseudogene TRBV3-2) and TRBJ1-2; 8 bases map to TRBD1. CDR1 is LGHDT and CDR2 is YNNKEL in the germline V gene (reference sequence). V gave up 4 bases and J gave up 4 bases; unmatched junction bases: 2. The CDR3 runs to 13 residues.

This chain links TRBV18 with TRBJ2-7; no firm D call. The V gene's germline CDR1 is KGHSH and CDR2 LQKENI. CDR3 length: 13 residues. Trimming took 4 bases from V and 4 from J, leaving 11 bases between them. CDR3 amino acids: CASSLGLKYEQYF. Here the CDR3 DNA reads TGTGCCAGCTCACTCGGGTTAAAGTACGAGCAGTACTTC.

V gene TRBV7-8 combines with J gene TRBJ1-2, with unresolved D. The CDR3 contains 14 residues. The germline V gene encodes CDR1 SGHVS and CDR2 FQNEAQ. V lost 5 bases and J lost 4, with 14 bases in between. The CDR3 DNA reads TGTGCCAGCAGCCTACCTCGGGCGCCCTATGGCTACACCTTC. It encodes CASSLPRAPYGYTF.